This T cell receptor (beta chain) came from a study of cytomegalovirus exposure and HLA in healthy donors. Study at large: Early on, a data release was issued that held 80 million or so unique TCRs from HLA-typed donors.

CDR3 length equals 15 residues. The V end was cut by 1 base, the J end by 3 bases, with 9 bases between. CDR1 and CDR2 from the germline V gene are SEHNR and FQNEAQ (reference sequence). The PCR was carried out with 60 Vbeta primers and 13 Jbeta primers. The assay was immunoSEQ multiplex PCR, and TCRdb's table has in-frame clones only and misses some. The table includes some 110,000 clones, roughly 80% detected once. The source material was PBMCs. This clonotype was sampled from a young man in good health and CMV-seronegative. This chain joins TRBV7-9 and TRBJ2-2; D not certain. The CDR3, as DNA: TGTGCCAGCAGCTTAGTGGCCCATGACACCGGGGAGCTGTTTTTT. Amino acid sequence: CASSLVAHDTGELFF.